This TCR beta chain came from a study of blood T cell repertoires in COVID-19. The CDR3 has 16 amino acids. Germline V gives CDR1 MNHNS, CDR2 SASEGT. Trimming removed 0 bases from V and 1 base from J; junction bases left unmatched: 3. Original processing notes: Reference gene primers were amplified, and this amplification served to estimate nucleated cell counts. The assay was immunoSEQ multiplex PCR, and TCRdb's table has in-frame clones only and misses some. The V and J calls and clone size are taken from that table; D and trimming were inferred from the DNA. The data contain 220,000 or so clones, roughly 80% of them singletons.

This chain connects TRBV6-1 to TRBJ1-5, with 7 bases aligning to TRBD1. Material for sequencing was peripheral blood. The TCR sequence derives from a woman aged 25 to 39 who had recovered from COVID-19. The CDR3: CASSEAETGSNQPQHF. CDR3 DNA sequence: TGTGCCAGCAGTGAAGCGGAGACAGGGAGCAATCAGCCCCAGCATTTT.